This T cell receptor beta chain was sequenced in a study of blood T cell dynamics during melanoma immunotherapy. Each bulk PBMC sample had roughly 400 ng DNA loaded. Clones were read by immunoSEQ multiplex PCR, and TCRdb kept only the in-frame ones, dropping some. This table holds some 14,000 clones, 86% found once. Time point noted: week 3, after first cycle of checkpoint inhibitor. Sampling occurred pretreatment (T0) and at week 3 (W3), after cycle one of checkpoint blockade. Disease control meant complete response, partial response or stable disease at 12 weeks. No patient had earlier systemic cancer treatment, concurrent immunosuppressants, or another active cancer. The CDR3 extends over 11 amino acids. Per the germline V gene, CDR1 is DFQATT and CDR2 is SNEGSKA (reference sequence). V was clipped by 6 bases and J by 5 bases, with 9 bases between them.

This TCR came from a human donor with melanoma. The chain joins TRBV20-1 to TRBJ2-3; D ambiguous. Sequencing was performed on blood, taken from a patient treated with checkpoint blockade. The CDR3 bases are TGCAGTGCACAACACGTAGATACGCAGTATTTT. Its protein product is CSAQHVDTQYF.